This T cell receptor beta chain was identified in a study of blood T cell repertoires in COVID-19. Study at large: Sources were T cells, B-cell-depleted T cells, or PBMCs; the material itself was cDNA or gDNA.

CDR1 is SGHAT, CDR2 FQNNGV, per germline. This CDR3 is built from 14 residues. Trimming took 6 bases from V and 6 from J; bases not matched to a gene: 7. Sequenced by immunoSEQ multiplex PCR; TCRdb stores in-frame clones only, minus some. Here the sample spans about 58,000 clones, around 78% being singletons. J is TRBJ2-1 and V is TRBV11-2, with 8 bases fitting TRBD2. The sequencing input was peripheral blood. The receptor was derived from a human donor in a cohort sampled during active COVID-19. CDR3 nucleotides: TGTGCCAGCAGTAGGGGACTAGGTACCAATGAGCAGTTCTTC. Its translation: CASSRGLGTNEQFF.